The next 16 T cell receptor beta chains were all read from a single sample in a study of T cells in Graves' hyperthyroidism and ophthalmopathy. Amplified regions were TCR beta CDR3 sequences from RNA transcripts. TCR CDR3 regions were first amplified by RT-PCR with HTBI primers. TCRdb processed the multiplex PCR reads anew with MiXCR; each CDR3 protein has one entry. The sample comprises fewer than 750,000 distinct CDR3 sequences, around 15% of which are singletons, and around 4.1% rests with the top ten. The sample was blood. The receptors stem from a woman between 35 and 50 years old with Graves' ophthalmopathy.

This clonotype appeared many times. The rearrangement joins TRBV6-1 to TRBJ2-7; D is undetermined. CDR1 is MNHNS and CDR2 is SASEGT in the germline V gene. V lost 7 bases and J 0 bases, leaving 13 bases between the germline ends. CDR3 length equals 14 residues. This chain's CDR3 is CASTPLMGSYEQYF. The CDR3 nucleotides are TGTGCCAGCACTCCTCTAATGGGCTCCTACGAGCAGTACTTC.

This chain connects TRBV20-1 to TRBJ2-7, with 10 nucleotides matching TRBD2. With V trimmed by 3 bases and J by 3 bases, 11 bases remained unmatched. CDR1 and CDR2 (germline): DFQATT, SNEGSKA (reference sequence). The CDR3 is 16 residues long. This CDR3 reads CSARISGTSDYYEQYF. CDR3 DNA sequence: TGCAGTGCTAGGATCTCCGGGACTAGCGACTACTACGAGCAGTACTTC.

There are many counts of this clonotype. The chain is built from TRBV6-2 or TRBV6-3 and TRBJ2-5; D is ambiguous. V was cut by 5 bases and J by 4 bases, with 14 bases left in between. In germline, CDR1 is MNHEY, CDR2 SVGEGT. The CDR3 loop spans 14 amino acids. Here the CDR3 reads CASSRNTMGETQYF. In DNA form, the CDR3 reads TGTGCCAGCAGTCGAAATACAATGGGAGAGACCCAGTACTTC.

This clonotype has at least ten counts. V gene TRBV9 combines with J gene TRBJ2-2; possible D gene TRBD1, 6 bases. Germline V gene data show CDR1 as SGDLS and CDR2 as YYNGEE. This CDR3 spans 14 amino acids. Trimming pared 3 bases from V and 9 bases from J, leaving 15 bases between. The DNA for the CDR3 is TGTGCCAGCAGCGACGGACAGTTGGGAAGGGAGCTGTTTTTT. Protein sequence: CASSDGQLGRELFF.

This clonotype showed up many times. CDR3 nucleotides: TGCGCCAGCAGCCAAGCGGCCACGGGGGTTTACGAGCAGTACTTC. Translation gives CASSQAATGVYEQYF. The chain is built from TRBV4-3 and TRBJ2-7; TRBD2 is a possible D gene (6 bases). Germline CDR1 LGHNA, CDR2 YSLEER. The germline V and J ends were trimmed by 1 base and 4 bases, with 14 bases remaining between them. The CDR3 has 15 residues.

This chain links TRBV12-3 or TRBV12-4 with TRBJ2-7, with a weak D call TRBD2 (5 bases). The V end was cut by 7 bases, the J end by 1 base, with 11 bases between. This CDR3 is 13 amino acids long. In DNA form, the CDR3 reads TGTGCCAGCACCACCCCGGGGTCCTACGAGCAGTACTTC. Translated: CASTTPGSYEQYF.

The chain combines TRBV19 with TRBJ2-5, with 14 nucleotides matching TRBD2. Germline V lookup: CDR1 LNHDA, CDR2 SQIVND (reference sequence). The CDR3 runs to 16 residues. The V and J ends lost 4 bases and 5 bases, in that order; junction bases with no gene match: 6. In DNA, the CDR3 is TGTGCCAGTAGTAATCCGGGACTAGCGGGAGAGGAGACCCAGTACTTC. This encodes CASSNPGLAGEETQYF. Looking up the rest from reference TRBV19 and TRBJ2-5 gives the full variable domain: DGGITQSPKYLFRKEGQNVTLSCEQNLNHDAMYWYRQDPGQGLRLIYYSQIVNDFQKGDIAEGYSVSREKKESFPLTVTSAQKNPTAFYLCASSNPGLAGEETQYFGPGTRLLVL.

This clonotype occurred many times. The chain links TRBV6-2 or TRBV6-3 to TRBJ1-1; D unresolved. Germline CDR1 is MNHEY and CDR2 is SVGEGT. Deletions cut 8 bases from V and 1 base from J, with 8 bases between. The CDR3 runs to 12 residues. CDR3 sequence (DNA): TGTGCCAGCGAAACAACGAACACTGAAGCTTTCTTT. Amino acids: CASETTNTEAFF.

This chain connects TRBV29-1 to TRBJ2-6; perhaps TRBD1 as D (5 bases). The V and J ends lost 0 bases and 3 bases respectively, with 15 bases between them. CDR3 size: 17 residues. The germline gives CDR1 SQVTM, CDR2 ANQGSEA. The CDR3 nucleotides are TGCAGCGTTGAAGATCCCCTAGACAGCCTTGGGGCCAACGTCCTGACTTTC. Its translation is CSVEDPLDSLGANVLTF.

This clonotype was recorded many times. V is TRBV28 and J is TRBJ1-3; 7 bases are a match to TRBD1. The CDR3 is made up of 13 amino acids. Losses at the gene ends were 8 bases for V and 8 bases for J; bases not matched to a gene: 9. The germline V gene has CDR1 MDHEN and CDR2 SYDVKM. The CDR3 protein is CASVTGVRDTIYF. DNA for the CDR3: TGTGCCAGCGTTACAGGGGTGAGGGACACCATATATTTT.

This clonotype has more than one count but fewer than ten. This chain joins TRBV7-8 and TRBJ2-7, with 7 bases fitting TRBD1. The length of the CDR3 is 18 residues. V dropped 0 bases and J dropped 3; count of bases not matched to a gene: 14. Germline loops: CDR1 SGHVS, CDR2 FQNEAQ. CDR3 DNA sequence: TGTGCCAGCAGCTTAGCTATCGTTGGTGGGGGACAGAACTACGAGCAGTACTTC. This codes for CASSLAIVGGGQNYEQYF.

This clonotype was observed many times. This CDR3 is CASSSGTSVYEQYF. CDR3 DNA sequence: TGTGCCAGCAGTTCCGGGACTAGCGTCTACGAGCAGTACTTC. The rearrangement uses TRBV12-3 or TRBV12-4 and TRBJ2-7, with 10 bases aligning to TRBD2. Trimming removed 4 bases from V and 3 bases from J; junction bases left unmatched: 3. The CDR3 consists of 14 residues.

In its sample, this clonotype was seen many times. The rearrangement links TRBV28 to TRBJ2-7; D may match TRBD1 or TRBD2 (5 bases each). The V end lost 7 bases, the J end lost 3 bases, and 16 bases lay between the germline ends. Germline V CDR1 and CDR2: MDHEN, SYDVKM. The CDR3 consists of 14 residues. CDR3 in amino acids: CASTALRGRYEQYF. Here the CDR3 DNA reads TGTGCCAGCACCGCCCTTAGGGGACGCTACGAGCAGTACTTC.

This clonotype occurred many times. The rearrangement uses TRBV28 and TRBJ2-4, with no clear D. V lost 3 bases and J lost 0, with 9 bases in between. This CDR3 has 15 residues. The germline V gene encodes CDR1 MDHEN and CDR2 SYDVKM. The CDR3 reads CASSFSGIAKNIQYF. CDR3 nucleotides: TGTGCCAGCAGTTTTTCGGGTATAGCCAAAAACATTCAGTACTTC. The variable domain in full, with the rest retrieved from reference TRBV28 and TRBJ2-4, is DVKVTQSSRYLVKRTGEKVFLECVQDMDHENMFWYRQDPGLGLRLIYFSYDVKMKEKGDIPEGYSVSREKKERFSLILESASTNQTSMYLCASSFSGIAKNIQYFGAGTRLSVL.

Comment on this clonotype: This may stem from a read error, because a much larger clone lies one nucleotide away. The chain couples TRBV28 to TRBJ1-6; 7 bases map to TRBD1. Germline-derived CDR1 and CDR2 are MDHEN and SYDVKM. This CDR3 is 15 amino acids long. The CDR3 bases are TGTGCCAGCAGTTTAGGGGGACAGTATAATTCACCCCCCCACTTT. Translated: CASSLGGQYNSPPHF.

This clonotype was picked up many times. Being one base from a much bigger clone, this may be a read error. The chain uses TRBV5-6 and TRBJ2-7, with TRBD1 identical over 7 bases. From germline, CDR1 is SGHDT and CDR2 YYEEEE. V shed 3 bases and J 2 bases; nucleotides not matched to a gene: 5. CDR3 length: 14 amino acids. The CDR3 DNA follows: TGTGCCAGCAGCTCCGAGACAGGGACCTACGAGCAGTACTTC. Its translation: CASSSETGTYEQYF.